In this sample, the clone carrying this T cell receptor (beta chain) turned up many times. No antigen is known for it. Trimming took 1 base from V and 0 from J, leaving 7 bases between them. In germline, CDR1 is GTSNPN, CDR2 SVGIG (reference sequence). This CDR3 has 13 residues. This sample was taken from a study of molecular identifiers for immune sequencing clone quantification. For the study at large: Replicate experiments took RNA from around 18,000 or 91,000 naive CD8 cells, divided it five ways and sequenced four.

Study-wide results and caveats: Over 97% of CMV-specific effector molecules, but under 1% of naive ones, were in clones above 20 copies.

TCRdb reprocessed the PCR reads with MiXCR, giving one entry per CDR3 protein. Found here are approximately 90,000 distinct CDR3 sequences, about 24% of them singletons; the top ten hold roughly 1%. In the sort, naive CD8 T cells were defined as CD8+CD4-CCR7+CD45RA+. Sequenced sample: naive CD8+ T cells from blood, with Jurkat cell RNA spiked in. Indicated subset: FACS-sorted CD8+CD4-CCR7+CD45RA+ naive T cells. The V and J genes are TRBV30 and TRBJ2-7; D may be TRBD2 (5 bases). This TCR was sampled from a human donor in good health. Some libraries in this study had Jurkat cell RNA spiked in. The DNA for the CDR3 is TGTGCCTGGAGTGCGGGAAACTCCTACGAGCAGTACTTC. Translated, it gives CAWSAGNSYEQYF.